The sequence of this T cell receptor (beta chain) was determined in a study of T-cell memory formation after mild COVID-19. Across the whole study: Among the donors, TCR clusters were largely specific to each donor.

A 5'RACE reaction primed in the constant segment made cDNA libraries of TCR alpha and TCR beta, and these carried sample barcodes and UMIs. TCRdb reprocessed the 5' RACE reads via MiXCR and lists one record per CDR3 protein. In the table there are approximately 350,000 distinct CDR3 sequences, roughly 13% of which are singletons. Germline V gene lookup returns CDR1 KGHDR and CDR2 SFDVKD. Trimming cost V 4 bases and J 8 bases, with 11 bases left between them. This CDR3 is 13 amino acids long. This clonotype was seen a handful of times. Its antigen is not identified. General study findings and limits: A second wave expanding day 15 to 37 was CD4+-biased; contracting clones were balanced. Pre-infection memory carried some responding clones, suggesting that cross-reactive memory joined.

Material for sequencing was PBMCs or a T cell subset sorted from them (not recorded which). The chain combines TRBV24-1 with TRBJ2-1; D gene uncertain. The receptor's source is a man between 18 and 35 years old who had mild COVID-19 (a few samples of this study predate the infection). Cell type and time point are not known. The CDR3 DNA is TGTGCCACCAGTGACCAGAAGAGCCATGAGCAGTTCTTC. Residues: CATSDQKSHEQFF.